This TCR beta chain was obtained from a study of blood T cell repertoires in COVID-19. Overall study: Specimens from acute and convalescent COVID-19 originated in the United States, Italy and Spain.

Cohort allocation depended upon clinical history that participants reported. Recovery meant two consecutive negative NP/OP PCR tests, professional clearance, or resolved symptoms. Per the original methods: Estimation of nucleated cell counts was performed using reference gene primer amplification. Assay: immunoSEQ multiplex PCR; the TCRdb copy retains only in-frame clones and omits some. Clonal size and the V and J genes are those of that table, whereas D and trimming came from the DNA. Among some 200,000 clones, approximately 91% were seen once, and the ten largest hold roughly 0.77%. The specimen was PBMCs or T cells enriched from blood (not recorded which). This sequence originates from a woman aged 18-29 years who had recovered from COVID-19.

As DNA, the CDR3 is TGCGCCAGCAGCCTTAGCGGGACGGGCCGAGGTGAGCAGTTCTTC. This translates into CASSLSGTGRGEQFF. The J gene is TRBJ2-1, the V gene TRBV5-1, with 8 bases that match TRBD2. After removal of 4 bases from V and 9 bases from J, the junction contained 12 bases not matched to a gene. This CDR3 has 15 residues. Germline V CDR1 and CDR2: SGHRS, YFSETQ.